The subject of this entry is one TCR beta chain. Each donor supplied about 9.6 milliliters of peripheral blood. Total RNA, at least 6 micrograms per sample, came from PBMCs. This sample stems from a study of blood T cells in healthy people across ages. Using a J-beta primer mix together with a sample-barcoded 5' primer, a second PCR was run for roughly 6 to 12 cycles. TCRdb re-called the 5' RACE reads through MiXCR, storing one row per CDR3 protein. The sample yields under 1 million distinct CDR3 sequences, approximately 44% seen once. The receptor was derived from a man aged 55-75 years in good health. Input material: blood.

In DNA, the CDR3 is TGTGCCAGCTCACCCAGGGCAGTCCTTACTTACGAGCAGTACTTC. Translating gives CASSPRAVLTYEQYF. J is TRBJ2-7 and V is TRBV18; weak D call: TRBD1 (5 bases). V dropped 3 bases and J dropped 4 bases, with 16 bases sitting between them. The length of the CDR3 is 15 residues. The germline V gene has CDR1 KGHSH and CDR2 LQKENI.